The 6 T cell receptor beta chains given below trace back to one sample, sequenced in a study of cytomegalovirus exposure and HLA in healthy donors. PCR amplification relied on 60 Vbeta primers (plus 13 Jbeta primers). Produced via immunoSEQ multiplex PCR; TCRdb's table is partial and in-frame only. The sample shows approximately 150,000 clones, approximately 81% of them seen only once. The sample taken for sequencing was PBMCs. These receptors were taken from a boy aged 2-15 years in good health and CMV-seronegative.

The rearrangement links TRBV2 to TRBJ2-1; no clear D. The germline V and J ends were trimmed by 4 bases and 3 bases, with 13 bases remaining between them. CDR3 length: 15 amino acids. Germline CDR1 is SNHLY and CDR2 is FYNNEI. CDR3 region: CASSVPSKNYNEQFF. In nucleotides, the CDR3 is TGTGCCAGCAGTGTCCCAAGCAAGAACTACAATGAGCAGTTCTTC.

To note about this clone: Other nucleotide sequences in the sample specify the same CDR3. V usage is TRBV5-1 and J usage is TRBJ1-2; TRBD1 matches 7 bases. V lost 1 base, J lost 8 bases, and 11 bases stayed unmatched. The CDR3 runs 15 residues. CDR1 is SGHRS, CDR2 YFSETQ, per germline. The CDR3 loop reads CASSLTVGQGEGYTF. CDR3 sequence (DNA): TGCGCCAGCAGCTTGACGGTTGGGCAGGGGGAAGGCTACACCTTC.

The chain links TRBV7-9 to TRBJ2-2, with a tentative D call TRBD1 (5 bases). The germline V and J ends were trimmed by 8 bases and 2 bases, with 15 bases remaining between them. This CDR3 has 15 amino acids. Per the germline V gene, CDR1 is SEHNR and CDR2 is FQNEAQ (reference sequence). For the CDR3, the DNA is TGTGCCAGCCAACAGGTGGTCTTAAACACCGGGGAGCTGTTTTTT. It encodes CASQQVVLNTGELFF.

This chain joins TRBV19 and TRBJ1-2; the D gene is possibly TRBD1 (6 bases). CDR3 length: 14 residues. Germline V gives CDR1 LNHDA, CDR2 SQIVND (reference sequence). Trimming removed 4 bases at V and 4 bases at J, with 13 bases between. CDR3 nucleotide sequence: TGTGCCAGTAGTAGGGGGCGGGTCCGCTATGGCTACACCTTC. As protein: CASSRGRVRYGYTF.

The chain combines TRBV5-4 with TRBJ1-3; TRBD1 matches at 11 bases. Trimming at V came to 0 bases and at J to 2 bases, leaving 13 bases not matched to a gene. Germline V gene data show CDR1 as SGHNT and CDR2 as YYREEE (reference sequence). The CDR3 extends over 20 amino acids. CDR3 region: CASSLAMGQGGSGTGNTIYF. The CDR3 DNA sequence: TGTGCCAGCAGCTTGGCCATGGGACAGGGGGGGTCGGGGACTGGAAACACCATATATTTT.

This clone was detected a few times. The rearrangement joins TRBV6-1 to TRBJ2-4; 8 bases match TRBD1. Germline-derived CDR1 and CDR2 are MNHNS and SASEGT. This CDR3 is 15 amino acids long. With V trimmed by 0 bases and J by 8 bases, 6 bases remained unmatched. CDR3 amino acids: CASSEADRARDIQYF. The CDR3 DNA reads TGTGCCAGCAGTGAAGCGGACAGGGCAAGGGACATTCAGTACTTC.